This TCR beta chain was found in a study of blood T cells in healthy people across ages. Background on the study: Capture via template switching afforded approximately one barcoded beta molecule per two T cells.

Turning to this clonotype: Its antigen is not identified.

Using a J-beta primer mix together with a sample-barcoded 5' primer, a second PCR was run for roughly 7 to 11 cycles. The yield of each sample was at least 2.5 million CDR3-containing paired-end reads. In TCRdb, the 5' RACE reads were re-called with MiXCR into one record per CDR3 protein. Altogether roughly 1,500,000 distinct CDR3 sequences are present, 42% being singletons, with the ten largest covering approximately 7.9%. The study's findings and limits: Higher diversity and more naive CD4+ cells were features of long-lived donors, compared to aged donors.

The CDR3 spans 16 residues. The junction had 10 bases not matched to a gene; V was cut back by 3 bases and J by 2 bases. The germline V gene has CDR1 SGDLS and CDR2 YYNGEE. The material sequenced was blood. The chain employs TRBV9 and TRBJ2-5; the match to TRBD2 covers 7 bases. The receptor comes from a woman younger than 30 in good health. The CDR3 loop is CASSAREGSGQETQYF. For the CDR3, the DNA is TGTGCCAGCAGCGCAAGGGAGGGTTCGGGACAAGAGACCCAGTACTTC.